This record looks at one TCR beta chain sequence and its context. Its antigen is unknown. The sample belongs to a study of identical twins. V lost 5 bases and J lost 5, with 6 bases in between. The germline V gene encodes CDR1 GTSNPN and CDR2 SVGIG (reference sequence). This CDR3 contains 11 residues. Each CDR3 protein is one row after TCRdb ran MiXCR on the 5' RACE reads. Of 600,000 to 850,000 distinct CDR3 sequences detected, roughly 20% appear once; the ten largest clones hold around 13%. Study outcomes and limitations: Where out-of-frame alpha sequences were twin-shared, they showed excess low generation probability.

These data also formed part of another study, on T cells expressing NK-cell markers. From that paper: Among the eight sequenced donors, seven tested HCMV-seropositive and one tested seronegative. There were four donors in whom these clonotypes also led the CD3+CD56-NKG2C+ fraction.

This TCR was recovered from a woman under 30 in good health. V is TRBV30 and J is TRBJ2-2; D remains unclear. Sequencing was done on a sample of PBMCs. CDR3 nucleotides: TGTGCCTGGGGCTGGACCGGGGAGCTGTTTTTT. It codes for CAWGWTGELFF.